This T cell receptor (beta chain) derives from a study of siplizumab effects on memory and regulatory T cells. Study findings and constraints: Whether the proliferating Tregs (from siplizumab cultures) were suppressive was not confirmed. The authors mapped only a minor fraction of alloreactive clones to unstimulated subsets. Siplizumab, the agent tested, significantly reduced alloreactive sequences traceable to unstimulated CD4+ memory cells.

Assay used: immunoSEQ multiplex PCR; TCRdb lists only in-frame clones, some missing. Counted here are approximately 100,000 clones, about 90% occurring once; the ten biggest clones make up just over 2.5%. To note about this clone: What it recognizes is unknown.

With 0 bases clipped from V and 4 bases from J, the junction kept 3 bases outside the gene matches. The CDR3 contains 16 residues. CDR1 and CDR2 from the germline V gene are LNHDA and SQIVND (reference sequence). The TCR was taken from a human donor in good health. Some clones in this sample may be carry-over from other donors' samples. Material: CD4+ T cells sorted from blood. V gene TRBV19 combines with J gene TRBJ2-6, with 7 bases aligning to TRBD1. The CDR3 reads CASSIEGQVGANVLTF. The DNA for the CDR3 is TGTGCCAGTAGTATAGAAGGACAGGTAGGGGCCAACGTCCTGACTTTC.